The rows below give T cell receptor beta chains drawn from one sample of a study of cytomegalovirus exposure and HLA in healthy donors. Here immunoSEQ multiplex PCR was the method, and the copy in TCRdb shows in-frame clones only, minus some. The table includes about 96,000 clones, approximately 75% detected once. The sample comprised PBMCs. The origin of the receptors is a female donor in good health and CMV-seropositive. Both conserved end residues are part of each CDR3. D genes are given only for firm matches. Some rows have no size entry. The others give once, few or many, or a class for an expanded clone.

>.|TRBJ1-6|TRBV4-3|.
TGCGCCAGCAGCCAAGTGGCCAGGGGTAATTCACCCCTCCACTTT
CASSQVARGNSPLHF
>.|TRBJ1-2|TRBV30|TRBD1
TGTGTGGGGGGTGGGACAGGCGCTAACTATGGCTACACCTTC
CVGGGTGANYGYTF
>.|TRBJ1-3|TRBV25-1|TRBD1
TGTGCCAGCAGTGATCAGGACAGGGGACCCTCCCCCATATATTTT
CASSDQDRGPSPIYF
>.|TRBJ1-1|TRBV11-2|TRBD1
TGTGCCAGCAGCCAAGACAGGGGTGCTGAAGCTTTCTTT
CASSQDRGAEAFF
>once|TRBJ1-1|TRBV18|.
TGTGCCAGCTCACCGGCCTTGAACACTGAAGCTTTCTTT
CASSPALNTEAFF
>.|TRBJ2-7|TRBV7-2|TRBD2
TGTGCCAGCAGCCCCCGGGAGGGCAGGAACGAGCAGTACTTC
CASSPREGRNEQYF
>once|TRBJ1-4|TRBV7-2|TRBD1
TGTGCCAGCAGCCCGGGACAGGGGGCCGGGGAAAAACTGTTTTTT
CASSPGQGAGEKLFF
>.|TRBJ1-6|TRBV7-2|TRBD1
TGTGCCAGCAGCTTACTGGGACAGGGGGGTTCACCCCTCCACTTT
CASSLLGQGGSPLHF
>.|TRBJ2-1|TRBV5-1|TRBD1
TGCGCCAGCAGCTTGTTGGCGGACAGGGTTGGGAATGAGCAGTTCTTC
CASSLLADRVGNEQFF
>once|TRBJ2-7|TRBV20-1|.
TGCAGTGCGAGCCGGAGGGACCAGTACTTC
CSASRRDQYF
>.|TRBJ2-1|TRBV11-2|.
TGTGCCAGCAGCTTAGGGCAACCAACCATCTACAATGAGCAGTTCTTC
CASSLGQPTIYNEQFF
>.|TRBJ2-1|TRBV7-3|TRBD2
TGTGCCAGCAGCACCGGGGGGGCGAATGAGCAGTTCTTC
CASSTGGANEQFF
>.|TRBJ2-6|TRBV15|.
TGTGCCACCAGCAGAGAGGGGGCTCAGGCCAACGTCCTGACTTTC
CATSREGAQANVLTF
>.|TRBJ2-1|TRBV18|.
TGTGCCAGCTCACTTCAGACAGGTTACAATGAGCAGTTCTTC
CASSLQTGYNEQFF
>.|TRBJ2-3|TRBV7-7|TRBD1
TGTGCTAGCAGCTTAGAAGGGGGCAGCACAGATACGCAGTATTTT
CASSLEGGSTDTQYF
>.|TRBJ2-2|TRBV14|.
TGTGCCAGCAACCCTCGCGACAGTTCGAACACCGGGGAGCTGTTTTTT
CASNPRDSSNTGELFF
>.|TRBJ2-1|TRBV7-2|TRBD2
TGTGCCAGCAGCTTAGACGGGGGGGCGTTTGAGCAGTTCTTC
CASSLDGGAFEQFF
>.|TRBJ1-2|TRBV11-2|.
TGTGCCAGCAGCCGAGCGACGGGGGGGGCCCTATATGGCTACACCTTC
CASSRATGGALYGYTF
>few|TRBJ1-6|TRBV5-5|.
TGTGCCAGCAGCTCACTTGAGGCTTACCGACAGTACATGAATTCACCCCTCCACTTT
CASSSLEAYRQYMNSPLHF
>.|TRBJ2-1|TRBV29-1|.
TGCAGCCTTGACCCCCCCTGTGAGCAGTTCTTC
CSLDPPCEQFF
>.|TRBJ2-1|TRBV4-1|.
TGCGCCAGCAGCCAGCAACAGTTTTTAAACAATGAGCAGTTCTTC
CASSQQQFLNNEQFF
>.|TRBJ2-6|TRBV7-2|TRBD2
TGTGCCAGCAGCCTGGGACTAGCGGGTTTCTCTGGGGCCAACGTCCTGACTTTC
CASSLGLAGFSGANVLTF
>.|TRBJ2-2|TRBV4-2|.
TGTGCCAGCAGCTATTATACGGACTTGAACACCGGGGAGCTGTTTTTT
CASSYYTDLNTGELFF
>.|TRBJ2-5|TRBV6-5|TRBD1
TGTGCCAGCAGTTACTGGGACAGGGATGGCCAAGAGACCCAGTACTTC
CASSYWDRDGQETQYF
>.|TRBJ1-1|TRBV5-1|.
TGCGCCAGCAGCAGCCGATGGACAAGTATGAACACTGAAGCTTTCTTT
CASSSRWTSMNTEAFF
>.|TRBJ2-1|TRBV2|.
TGTGCCAGCAGCAACAACAGGGCGGATGAGCAGTTCTTC
CASSNNRADEQFF
>.|TRBJ2-1|TRBV6-5|TRBD1
TGTGCCAGTACCGGACAGGGAAGGGGCGAGCAGTTCTTC
CASTGQGRGEQFF
>.|TRBJ2-3|TRBV5-1|.
TGCGCCAGCAGCTCCACTGCAGCCCGCTCTCGGGGGGCGCGAGATACGCAGTATTTT
CASSSTAARSRGARDTQYF
>.|TRBJ2-7|TRBV6-5|.
TGTGCCAGCAGTTACGAAGAGGAGCAGTACTTC
CASSYEEEQYF
>.|TRBJ1-4|TRBV13|.
TGTGCCAGCAGCTTAAATGGTGGCGAAAAACTGTTTTTT
CASSLNGGEKLFF
>.|TRBJ1-2|TRBV6-5|TRBD1
TGTGCCACCTATGGAAGGGACAGGTCTCACTATGGCTACACCTTC
CATYGRDRSHYGYTF
>many|TRBJ2-1|TRBV28|TRBD2
TGTGCCAGCAGTGCTGGACTAGCGGGAAGGTTCAATGAGCAGTTCTTC
CASSAGLAGRFNEQFF
>.|TRBJ1-5|TRBV4-1|.
TGCGCCAGCAGCTACCACAGGGACCAGCCCCAGCATTTT
CASSYHRDQPQHF
>once|TRBJ2-5|TRBV29-1|TRBD1
TGCAGCGTTACGGGTCCAGGGGGTGAGACCCAGTACTTC
CSVTGPGGETQYF
>.|TRBJ2-7|TRBV10-3|TRBD1
TGTGCCATTCGGACAGGGGGAAGTTACGAGCAGTACTTC
CAIRTGGSYEQYF
>.|TRBJ1-4|TRBV28|.
TGTGCCAGCAGCTTATTCCGAACGAGCGGGGAAAAACTGTTTTTT
CASSLFRTSGEKLFF
>.|TRBJ1-2|TRBV28|TRBD1
TGTGCCAGCACCGGGACAGGGGGCTTCTTTGGCTACACCTTC
CASTGTGGFFGYTF
>.|TRBJ2-3|TRBV29-1|.
TGCAGCGCCCGCGCGGGCCTTAGCACAGATACGCAGTATTTT
CSARAGLSTDTQYF
>few|TRBJ1-2|TRBV7-9|TRBD1
TGTGCCACAAGACAGGGCACGACCTATGGCTACACCTTC
CATRQGTTYGYTF
>.|TRBJ2-7|TRBV28|TRBD2
TGTGCCAGCCAGACGGGGGGGGCTTACGAGCAGTACTTC
CASQTGGAYEQYF